The rows below give T cell receptor beta chains drawn from one sample of a study of T-cell reconstitution after alpha-beta-depleted transplantation in children. In TCRdb, the PCR reads were re-called with MiXCR into one record per CDR3 protein. The sample has over 550,000 distinct CDR3 sequences, about 10% seen once. The sample was PBMCs from the stem cell graft donor, taken from the stem cell graft. The source is a human donor who donated a stem cell graft to a child with acute myeloid leukemia. Both conserved end residues are part of each CDR3. A D gene is named only where the DNA matches it firmly. Clone size is not always given. Where it is, it says once, few, many or a class for expanded clones.

V	size	D	J	DNA	CDR3
TRBV4-3	few	TRBD2	TRBJ2-3	TGCGCCAGCAGCCAAAAGCGGGGGAGCGGGAGTGACGCAGATACGCAGTATTTT	CASSQKRGSGSDADTQYF
TRBV29-1	many	.	TRBJ2-7	TGCAGCGTCCGCACCAGCTACGAGCAGTACTTC	CSVRTSYEQYF
TRBV9	many	.	TRBJ1-3	TGTGCCAGCGGTGGGGGACATACTGGAAACACCATATATTTT	CASGGGHTGNTIYF
TRBV5-1	many	.	TRBJ2-1	TGCGCCAGCAGCCCTTCTAGCGATCGATACAATGAGCAGTTCTTC	CASSPSSDRYNEQFF
TRBV29-1	many	.	TRBJ1-2	TGCAGCGTGCTTGGTCAGGGTTTATTGGACTATGGCTACACCTTC	CSVLGQGLLDYGYTF
TRBV12-3/TRBV12-4	many	.	TRBJ1-1	TGTGCCAGCACCCCCGGGGGACAAGGGAACACTGAAGCTTTCTTT	CASTPGGQGNTEAFF
TRBV21-1	few	.	TRBJ2-7	TGTGCCAGCAGCAAAGCGCGTGGGGGCCGAGAGCAGTACTTC	CASSKARGGREQYF
TRBV5-1	.	.	TRBJ2-2	.	CASSLEVGPGSSGSCFF
TRBV7-3	.	.	TRBJ2-3	TGTGCCAGCAGCATTCGGAGCGCAGATACGCAGTATTTT	CASSIRSADTQYF
TRBV7-9	few	.	TRBJ2-1	TGTGCCAGCAGCTTTCTTCGGATCCGCAATGAGCAGTTCTTC	CASSFLRIRNEQFF
TRBV4-3	.	TRBD2	TRBJ2-3	TGCGCCAGCAGCCAAGGACTAGCGGGGGAGACAGATACGCAGTATTTT	CASSQGLAGETDTQYF
TRBV7-2	.	.	TRBJ2-4	TGTGCCAGCAGCTTAAGGACATCGACACTAGCCAAAAACATTCAGTACTTC	CASSLRTSTLAKNIQYF
TRBV27	few	.	TRBJ1-6	TGTGCCAGCGCGCGGGGGAATTCACCCCTCCACTTT	CASARGNSPLHF
TRBV28	.	.	TRBJ2-7	TGTGCCAGCAGGACTTTGGGGGCCTACGAGCAGTACTTC	CASRTLGAYEQYF
TRBV15	.	.	TRBJ1-5	TGTGCCACCAGCCCCTATCGTGTGGGTCAGCCCCAGCATTTT	CATSPYRVGQPQHF
TRBV20-1	.	.	TRBJ1-2	TGCAGTGCCAAAGAGGCGCGGGGGGCAGGTTATGGCTACACCTTC	CSAKEARGAGYGYTF
TRBV12-3/TRBV12-4	.	.	TRBJ2-3	TGTGCCAGCACCCCGGGGCGGGCGTACACAGATACGCAGTATTTT	CASTPGRAYTDTQYF
TRBV7-2	.	.	TRBJ2-2	TGTGCCAGCAGCTTAGAAGCTGCGACGAACACCGGGGAGCTGTTTTTT	CASSLEAATNTGELFF
TRBV3-1	few	.	TRBJ1-3	TGTGCCAGCAGCCAAGCCCCCAGGGGAAACACCATATATTTT	CASSQAPRGNTIYF
TRBV20-1	.	.	TRBJ2-1	TGCAGTGCTAGAGATACCCTCCGCGGTGAGCAGTTCTTC	CSARDTLRGEQFF
TRBV29-1	many	.	TRBJ2-1	TGCAGCGTTTCTCCAGGGTCTAATGAGCAGTTCTTC	CSVSPGSNEQFF
TRBV12-3/TRBV12-4	many	.	TRBJ2-1	TGTGCCAGCAGTTTAGGGAGACTGGGGAGCTCCTACAATGAGCAGTTCTTC	CASSLGRLGSSYNEQFF
TRBV15	few	.	TRBJ2-7	TGTGCCACCAGCACCGCAGGGGTTGAGGGGGAGCAGTACTTC	CATSTAGVEGEQYF
TRBV30	few	.	TRBJ2-1	TGTGCCTGGAGTGTACTTCTGGGGGCCAATGAGCAGTTCTTC	CAWSVLLGANEQFF
TRBV9	few	.	TRBJ2-5	TGTGCCAGCAGCGTTCATCTGTACCAAGAGACCCAGTACTTC	CASSVHLYQETQYF
TRBV5-1	.	.	TRBJ1-1	TGCGCCAGCAGCAGTTCGGACAGGAACACTGAAGCTTTCTTT	CASSSSDRNTEAFF
TRBV18	.	.	TRBJ1-1	TGTGCCAGCTCACCGGGAGCAGCCCTGAACACTGAAGCTTTCTTT	CASSPGAALNTEAFF
TRBV20-1	few	.	TRBJ1-5	TGCAGTGCTGGGTCGGGGACCGGTAGCAATCAGCCCCAGCATTTT	CSAGSGTGSNQPQHF
TRBV28	few	.	TRBJ2-1	TGTGCCAGCAGTTCCTTTTGGGGATTCTACAATGAGCAGTTCTTC	CASSSFWGFYNEQFF
TRBV7-8	many	TRBD2	TRBJ2-3	TGTGCCAGCAGCTCCATCCAAACGGCGGGAGGTTGGAGTAATACGCAGTATTTT	CASSSIQTAGGWSNTQYF
TRBV30	.	.	TRBJ2-7	TGTGCCTGGAGTCGAAGCGGCTACGAGCAGTACTTC	CAWSRSGYEQYF